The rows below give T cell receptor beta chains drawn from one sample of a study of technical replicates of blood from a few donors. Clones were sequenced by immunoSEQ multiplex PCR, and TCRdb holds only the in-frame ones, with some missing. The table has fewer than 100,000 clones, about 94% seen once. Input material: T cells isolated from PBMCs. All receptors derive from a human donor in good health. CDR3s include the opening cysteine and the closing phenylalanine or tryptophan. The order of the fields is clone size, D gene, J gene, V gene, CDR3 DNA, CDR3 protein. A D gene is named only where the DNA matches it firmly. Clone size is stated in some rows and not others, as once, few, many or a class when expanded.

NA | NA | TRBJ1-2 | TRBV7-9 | TGTGCCAGCAGCTTAACAGGGTTCAGGAACTATGGCTACACCTTC | CASSLTGFRNYGYTF
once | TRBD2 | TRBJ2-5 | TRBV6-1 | TGTGCCAGCAGTGAAGAGGGAATAGCGGGGGGCAAAGAGACCCAGTACTTC | CASSEEGIAGGKETQYF
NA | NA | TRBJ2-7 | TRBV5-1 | TGCGCCAGCAGCTTGGAACAGGGAAGCTCCTACGAGCAGTACTTC | CASSLEQGSSYEQYF
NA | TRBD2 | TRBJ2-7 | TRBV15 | TGTGCCACCAGCGCCGGACTAGCGGATCCCTACGAGCAGTACTTC | CATSAGLADPYEQYF
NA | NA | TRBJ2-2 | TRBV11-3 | TGTGCCAGCAGCTTTGGGGCCGGCCGGGAGCTGTTTTTT | CASSFGAGRELFF
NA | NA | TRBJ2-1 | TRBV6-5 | TGTGCCAGCAGTGGAACTAGAGATTCGCAGTTCTTC | CASSGTRDSQFF
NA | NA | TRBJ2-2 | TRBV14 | TGTGCCAGCAGCCAAGTAGTGAAAAGGGAGCTGTTTTTT | CASSQVVKRELFF
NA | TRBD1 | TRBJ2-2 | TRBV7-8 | TGTGCCAGCAGCTTGGGAAGACAGGGGTCGAACACCGGGGAGCTGTTTTTT | CASSLGRQGSNTGELFF
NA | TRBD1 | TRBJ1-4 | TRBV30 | TGTGCCTGTCGACAGGGAAAGGGGCGACTGTTTTTT | CACRQGKGRLFF
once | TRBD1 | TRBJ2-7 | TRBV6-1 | TGTGCCAGCAGTGAAGTAAGGACAGGGTCCTACGAGCAGTACTTC | CASSEVRTGSYEQYF
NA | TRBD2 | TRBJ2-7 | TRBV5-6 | TGTGCCAGCAGGGGGAGGGAACAGGTCACCTACGAGCAGTACTTC | CASRGREQVTYEQYF
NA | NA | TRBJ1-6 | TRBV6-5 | TGTGCCAGCACGAAGGGAGGTAATTCACCCCTCCACTTT | CASTKGGNSPLHF
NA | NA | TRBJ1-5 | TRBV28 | TGTGCCAGCAGTCCTAACCCGGGACACGTAAACAATCAGCCCCAGCATTTT | CASSPNPGHVNNQPQHF
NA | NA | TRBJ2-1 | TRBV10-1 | TGCGCCAGCAGCCCCCGCGGATACTACAATGAGCAGTTCTTC | CASSPRGYYNEQFF
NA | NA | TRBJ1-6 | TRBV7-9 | TGTGCCAGCACTCCCGCAGGGATTGGTAATTCACCCCTCCACTTT | CASTPAGIGNSPLHF
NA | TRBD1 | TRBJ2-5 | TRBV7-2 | TGTGCCAGCAGCTTACCCTGGGACAGAAATGGATGGACCCAGTACTTC | CASSLPWDRNGWTQYF
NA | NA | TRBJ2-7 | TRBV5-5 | TGTGCCAGCAGCGTTACCAGGTACGAGCAGTACTTC | CASSVTRYEQYF
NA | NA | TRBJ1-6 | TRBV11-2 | TGTGCCAGCAGACGAACGACGGGGAATTCACCCCTCCACTTT | CASRRTTGNSPLHF
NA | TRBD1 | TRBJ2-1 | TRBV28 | TGTGCCACCTCCCGGGACAGTGAATACAATGAGCAGTTCTTC | CATSRDSEYNEQFF
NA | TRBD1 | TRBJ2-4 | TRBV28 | TGTGCCAGCAGTAGACAGGGGGCGCAGTTCAACATTCAGTACTTC | CASSRQGAQFNIQYF
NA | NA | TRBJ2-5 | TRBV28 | TGTGCCAGCAGTCTCGGGTCGCCCCCGGGCCAAGAGACCCAGTACTTC | CASSLGSPPGQETQYF
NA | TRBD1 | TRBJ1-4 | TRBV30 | TGTGCCTGGAGTGTAGGACAGGGGGCCGGAGAAAAACTGTTTTTT | CAWSVGQGAGEKLFF
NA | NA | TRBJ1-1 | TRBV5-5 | TGTGCCAGCAGCCGTCATTCCAGGATTCGATACACTGAAGCTTTCTTT | CASSRHSRIRYTEAFF
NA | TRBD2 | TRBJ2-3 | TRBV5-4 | TGTGCCAGCAGCTTGGAGGGCGGGAGCTCAGATACGCAGTATTTT | CASSLEGGSSDTQYF
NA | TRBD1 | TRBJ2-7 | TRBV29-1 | TGCAGCGTCAAGACCGGGACAGGGGAGTTTGCCTTCGAGCAGTACTTC | CSVKTGTGEFAFEQYF
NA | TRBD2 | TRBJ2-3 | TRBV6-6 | TGTGCCAGCAGTCCTACTCCGGGACTAGTTCCAGATACGCAGTATTTT | CASSPTPGLVPDTQYF